A selection of T cell receptor beta chains follows, all from one sample in a study of T cell responses to AZD1222 COVID-19 vaccine. The protocol was immunoSEQ multiplex PCR, while the TCRdb copy is restricted to in-frame clones and leaves out a portion. The sample gives 150,000 to 200,000 clones, just over 90% of which show up once; around 3.6% is in the top ten. Sample: peripheral blood, taken 28 days after the second dose of the MenACWY control vaccine. The receptors come from an adult who received the MenACWY meningococcal vaccine as a control. Both conserved end residues are part of each CDR3. D genes are given only for firm matches. The size field is filled for only some rows; it gives once, few, many or a size class.

-	-	TRBJ1-5	TRBV19	TGTGCCAGTAGTATGGACAGTATTAATCAGCCCCAGCATTTT	CASSMDSINQPQHF
TRBD1	-	TRBJ1-2	TRBV7-9	TGTGCCAGCAGCCCACCAGGGGGAATCCATGGCTACACCTTC	CASSPPGGIHGYTF
-	-	TRBJ2-6	TRBV20-1	TGCAGTGCTAGTGTACCTGGGGCCAACGTCCTGACTTTC	CSASVPGANVLTF
TRBD1	-	TRBJ2-2	TRBV19	TGTGCCAGTAGTAAGGGACAGCGGACCGGGGAGCTGTTTTTT	CASSKGQRTGELFF
-	-	TRBJ2-7	TRBV9	TGTGCCAGCAGCGTATCCGTGGGGTACTCCTACGAGCAGTACTTC	CASSVSVGYSYEQYF
-	few	TRBJ2-3	TRBV19	TGTGCCAGTAGTATAGCCTCAGGGCGCACAGATACGCAGTATTTT	CASSIASGRTDTQYF
TRBD2	-	TRBJ2-1	TRBV7-6	TGTGCCAGCACCTCCCTCCCGACTAGCGGGAAACAGTTCTTC	CASTSLPTSGKQFF
-	-	TRBJ1-2	TRBV11-2	TGTGCCAGCAGCTTAGCAGGGGTTGACTATGGCTACACCTTC	CASSLAGVDYGYTF
-	-	TRBJ2-6	TRBV19	TGTGCCAGTAGCCAGGGTTCTGGGGCCAACGTCCTGACTTTC	CASSQGSGANVLTF
-	-	TRBJ2-5	TRBV5-7	TGTGCCAGCAGCCCATGGACAGAGAAAGAGACCCAGTACTTC	CASSPWTEKETQYF
-	-	TRBJ1-4	TRBV19	TGTGCCAGTAACCCGACAGGATGGGGGGAAAAACTGTTTTTT	CASNPTGWGEKLFF
-	-	TRBJ1-1	TRBV18	TGTGCCAGCTCACCAAGTAAAGGGGTGAACACTGAAGCTTTCTTT	CASSPSKGVNTEAFF
TRBD1	-	TRBJ1-4	TRBV6-5	TGTGCCAGCAGTTACCTACAGGGGAATAATGAAAAACTGTTTTTT	CASSYLQGNNEKLFF
-	-	TRBJ2-5	TRBV5-5	TGTGCCAGCAGCTTGCCCGGTAGGGGGGGGCAAGAGACCCAGTACTTC	CASSLPGRGGQETQYF
-	-	TRBJ1-2	TRBV18	TGTGCCAGCTCCCCGGCGGAGACTACTAAAATTAACTATGGCTACACCTTC	CASSPAETTKINYGYTF
TRBD1	-	TRBJ1-2	TRBV3-1/TRBV3-2	TGTGCCAGCAGCCTGGACAGGGAATATGGCTACACCTTC	CASSLDREYGYTF
-	-	TRBJ1-2	TRBV11-2	TGTGCCAGCAGCTTAGAACTGGGCCGGAACTATGGCTACACCTTC	CASSLELGRNYGYTF
-	-	TRBJ2-3	TRBV7-2	TGTGCCAGCAGCCCGGAGGGGTCGACAGATACGCAGTATTTT	CASSPEGSTDTQYF
TRBD2	-	TRBJ2-5	TRBV7-7	TGTGCCAGCAGCTCGGGGACTAGCGGGAGTCTGGAGACCCAGTACTTC	CASSSGTSGSLETQYF
-	-	TRBJ1-5	TRBV19	TGTGCCAGTACCGGGACGGGAAGGTTTGAGCCCCAGCATTTT	CASTGTGRFEPQHF
TRBD1	-	TRBJ1-5	TRBV7-9	TGTGCCAGCAGCTTGGGGAGGGACAGCGAAAAGCATTTT	CASSLGRDSEKHF
TRBD2	-	TRBJ2-5	TRBV5-1	TGCGCCAGCACCCTAGCGGGACTCCAAGAGACCCAGTACTTC	CASTLAGLQETQYF
-	-	TRBJ2-1	TRBV5-1	TGCGCCAGCAGCTTGGCCACGAACAATGAGCAGTTCTTC	CASSLATNNEQFF
TRBD1	few	TRBJ2-7	TRBV5-6	TGTGCCAGCAGCTTTAGAGGACAGGGCTACGAGCAGTACTTC	CASSFRGQGYEQYF
TRBD1	-	TRBJ1-1	TRBV19	TGTGCCAGTAGTATCGGACAGGGGAACACTGAAGCTTTCTTT	CASSIGQGNTEAFF
TRBD1	-	TRBJ1-5	TRBV5-8	TGTGCCAGCAGCATCTCGGGACAGGGGAATCAGCCCCAGCATTTT	CASSISGQGNQPQHF
TRBD1	-	TRBJ2-1	TRBV2	TGTGCCACCAATATCAGGGGGCTCTACAATGAGCAGTTCTTC	CATNIRGLYNEQFF
-	-	TRBJ2-2	TRBV7-2	TGTGCCAGCAGCTTATTGCCAGCCGGAAACACCGGGGAGCTGTTTTTT	CASSLLPAGNTGELFF
-	-	TRBJ1-5	TRBV30	TGTGCCTGGAGTGTGAGGGGGGGAGAACAGCCCCAGCATTTT	CAWSVRGGEQPQHF
-	-	TRBJ2-7	TRBV27	TGTGCCAGCAGTCACGGGGGTCGTGACGAGCAGTACTTC	CASSHGGRDEQYF
-	-	TRBJ1-4	TRBV7-2	TGTGCCAGCAGCTTAGCGCCCCCGGGGGGCAATGAAAAACTGTTTTTT	CASSLAPPGGNEKLFF
-	-	TRBJ2-1	TRBV24-1	TGTGCCACCAGTGATTATAATGCGGGGTCCAATGAGCAGTTCTTC	CATSDYNAGSNEQFF
-	-	TRBJ2-1	TRBV5-4	TGTGCCAGCAGCGGAGGATCGGAGTTTATACAGCAGTTCTTC	CASSGGSEFIQQFF
-	-	TRBJ1-6	TRBV14	TGTGCCAGCAGCCAAGCAAGAGGAGGGCACTCACCCCTCCACTTT	CASSQARGGHSPLHF
-	-	TRBJ1-1	TRBV19	TGTGCCAGCACCCCCGGGCAGGCGAGCACTGAAGCTTTCTTT	CASTPGQASTEAFF
-	-	TRBJ2-7	TRBV10-3	TGTGCCATCAGTGAGGTGGGTTACGAGCAGTACTTC	CAISEVGYEQYF
-	-	TRBJ1-4	TRBV7-8	TGTGCCAGCAGCGGCCTCAGGGTATCGAGGGAAAAACTGTTTTTT	CASSGLRVSREKLFF
TRBD2	-	TRBJ2-5	TRBV29-1	TGCAGCGTTGTTACTAGCGGGTCGGGGACCCAGTACTTC	CSVVTSGSGTQYF
-	-	TRBJ2-6	TRBV7-6	TGTGCCAGCAGCCCAGGTAGGGCCGGGGCCAACGTCCTGACTTTC	CASSPGRAGANVLTF
TRBD1	-	TRBJ1-1	TRBV4-1	TGCGCCAGCAGCCAAGAGGAGGGGGCGAGCACTGAAGCTTTCTTT	CASSQEEGASTEAFF
TRBD1	-	TRBJ2-7	TRBV5-1	TGCGCCAGCAGCATGGGGACAGGGGGCAGTTACGAGCAGTACTTC	CASSMGTGGSYEQYF
TRBD2	once	TRBJ2-1	TRBV28	TGTGCCAGCCTATTAGGACTAGCGGGTTACAATGAGCAGTTCTTC	CASLLGLAGYNEQFF
-	-	TRBJ2-3	TRBV6-5	TGTGCCAGCAGGGCCGACCTAGGAACAGATACGCAGTATTTT	CASRADLGTDTQYF
-	-	TRBJ2-1	TRBV6-4	TGTGCCAGCAGCACGGGACAACCCGGCGATACACAGTTCTTC	CASSTGQPGDTQFF